This T cell receptor beta chain was observed in a study of CD8 T cells in Susac syndrome. CD8+ and CD4+ T cells from blood underwent TCR beta sequencing. TEMRA cells were FACS-enriched and CD8+ and CD4+ T cells negatively isolated. Reverse transcription of roughly 0.5 to 1 ug RNA was performed with random hexamers. Amplification of the TCR beta CDR3 was carried out by immunoSEQ multiplex PCR, which spanned a total of 54 Vbeta and 13 Jbeta segments. One entry per CDR3 protein results from TCRdb running MiXCR on the immunoSEQ multiplex PCR reads. The table records more than 200,000 distinct CDR3 sequences, roughly 95% of them present only once. The CDR3 runs 12 residues. Germline CDR1 is DFQATT and CDR2 is SNEGSKA (reference sequence). V lost 1 base and J lost 9; bases outside the gene matches: 5.

Sequencing was carried out using CD4+ T cells from PBMCs. The chain is built from TRBV20-1 and TRBJ1-1, with 7 bases identical to TRBD1. The TCR was taken from a human donor with multiple sclerosis. The CDR3 DNA reads as TGCAGTGCTAGAGCCGGGGACAGTCAAGCTTTCTTT. Protein: CSARAGDSQAFF.